This T cell receptor beta chain was retrieved from a study of blood T cell repertoires in COVID-19. In the study overall: Samples taken during acute and convalescent COVID-19 were collected in the United States, Italy and Spain. Nucleic acid was either cDNA or gDNA, and it came from T cells, B-cell-depleted T cells, or PBMCs.

The CDR3 covers 15 residues. Germline lookup yields CDR1 LNHDA and CDR2 SQIVND (reference sequence). Trimming cost V 0 bases and J 5 bases, with 14 bases left between them. This clone has more than one count but fewer than ten. Original methodology: Estimates of nucleated cell counts were drawn from the amplification of reference gene primers. Repertoires were generated with immunoSEQ multiplex PCR, while TCRdb's copy carries only in-frame clones and drops some. The V and J calls and clone size are taken from that table; D and trimming were inferred from the DNA. The sample has approximately 200,000 clones; around 88% are singletons.

The specimen was peripheral blood. The receptor was isolated from a man between 18 and 35 years old with active or convalescent COVID-19. The chain has TRBV19 and TRBJ2-7; D possibly corresponds to TRBD1 (5 bases). The CDR3 is CASSIDAGFVNEQYF. The CDR3 region has the DNA TGTGCCAGTAGTATAGACGCAGGGTTTGTGAACGAGCAGTACTTC. Combining the CDR3 with reference TRBV19 and TRBJ2-7 gives the whole variable domain DGGITQSPKYLFRKEGQNVTLSCEQNLNHDAMYWYRQDPGQGLRLIYYSQIVNDFQKGDIAEGYSVSREKKESFPLTVTSAQKNPTAFYLCASSIDAGFVNEQYFGPGTRLTVT.